Below are 8 T cell receptor beta chains sequenced from a single sample in a study of shared clonotypes between healthy human individuals. The assay was immunoSEQ multiplex PCR, and TCRdb's table has in-frame clones only and misses some. The sample carries around 2.1 million clones, approximately 94% recorded once. As defined, naive CD8 cells were CD45RO-negative and positively selected for CCR7, with terminally differentiated effector memory CD45RA+ cells excluded. The source material was naive CD8+ T cells from PBMCs. All receptors derive from a man aged 18 to 29 in good health. Some clones in this sample may be carry-over from other donors' samples.

CDR3 region: CASSPRFFQETQYF. The CDR3 nucleotides are TGTGCCAGTAGTCCCCGATTCTTCCAAGAGACCCAGTACTTC. The rearrangement links TRBV19 to TRBJ2-5; D is unresolved. With 5 bases removed from V and 1 base from J, the gap between germline ends came to 11 bases. CDR3 length: 14 amino acids. The germline V gene has CDR1 LNHDA and CDR2 SQIVND (reference sequence).

The V gene is TRBV2, the J gene TRBJ2-1; 7 nucleotides line up with TRBD2. There are 14 residues in the CDR3. Germline-derived CDR1 and CDR2 are SNHLY and FYNNEI. The V and J ends lost 0 bases and 15 bases, in that order; junction bases with no gene match: 11. The CDR3 spells CASSEAGLAVQRFF. The CDR3 DNA is TGTGCCAGCAGTGAAGCGGGGCTAGCGGTCCAGAGGTTCTTC.

The CDR3 loop reads CASSTTSGRGAYEQYF. The CDR3 coding sequence is TGTGCCAGTAGTACCACTAGCGGGAGAGGCGCCTACGAGCAGTACTTC. The genes are TRBV19 and TRBJ2-7; 11 nucleotides align to TRBD2. Unmatched junction bases numbered 7, after V lost 4 bases and J lost 2 bases. This CDR3 spans 16 amino acids. CDR1 is LNHDA and CDR2 is SQIVND in the germline V gene (reference sequence). The whole variable domain, filled in from reference TRBV19 and TRBJ2-7, reads DGGITQSPKYLFRKEGQNVTLSCEQNLNHDAMYWYRQDPGQGLRLIYYSQIVNDFQKGDIAEGYSVSREKKESFPLTVTSAQKNPTAFYLCASSTTSGRGAYEQYFGPGTRLTVT.

The chain employs TRBV6-6 and TRBJ1-1, with D tentatively TRBD1 (5 bases). Germline V gives CDR1 MNHNY, CDR2 SVGAGI (reference sequence). Trimming stripped 7 bases from V and 2 bases from J, with 20 bases between. CDR3 length: 16 amino acids. This CDR3 reads CASKPKGVTINTEAFF. The CDR3 DNA reads as TGTGCCAGCAAGCCGAAAGGGGTGACTATAAACACTGAAGCTTTCTTT.

The V and J genes are TRBV6-1 and TRBJ1-5; D remains unclear. V dropped 6 bases and J dropped 8 bases, with 14 bases sitting between them. CDR1 and CDR2 from the germline V gene are MNHNS and SASEGT. The CDR3 loop spans 13 amino acids. The CDR3 nucleotides read TGTGCCAGCAGCGCCCGGGGTTCCAAGCCCCAGCATTTT. Encoded protein: CASSARGSKPQHF.

The chain couples TRBV7-9 to TRBJ1-2, with 7 nucleotides matching TRBD1. Germline V gene sequence: CDR1 SEHNR, CDR2 FQNEAQ (reference sequence). After removal of 7 bases from V and 2 bases from J, the junction contained 10 bases not matched to a gene. The CDR3 loop spans 15 amino acids. DNA of the CDR3: TGTGCCAGCACCTCCACCAAGGGGGCGAACTATGGCTACACCTTC. Amino acid sequence: CASTSTKGANYGYTF.

The V call is TRBV5-1, the J call TRBJ2-2, with D possibly TRBD1 on 6 matching bases. CDR3 length equals 16 residues. CDR1 and CDR2 (germline): SGHRS, YFSETQ. V gave up 7 bases and J gave up 7 bases, with 23 bases separating them. The CDR3 sequence is CASSYRDHRALGELFF. The CDR3 DNA sequence: TGCGCCAGCTCTTATCGAGACCACAGGGCACTCGGGGAGCTGTTTTTT.

Remarks on this clone: Other DNA sequences in this specimen translate into the identical CDR3. The chain employs TRBV29-1 and TRBJ2-2, with D hard to call. Germline V gene data show CDR1 as SQVTM and CDR2 as ANQGSEA. V was pared by 6 bases and J by 4 bases, with 3 bases between. This CDR3 has 10 residues. As DNA, the CDR3 is TGCAGCGTCCTCACCGGGGAGCTGTTTTTT. It yields the protein CSVLTGELFF.